Listed here is a single T cell receptor (beta chain). This sample stems from a study of T cell changes during pregnancy in multiple sclerosis. Sequencing used immunoSEQ multiplex PCR; TCRdb keeps in-frame clones, though not all of them. The table has over 70,000 clones, over 80% seen once. Sequencing used peripheral blood, obtained in the third trimester of pregnancy. The sequence derives from a female donor in good health, enrolled as a control in a pregnancy study.

CDR3 DNA sequence: TGTGCCAGCACACCCCGCAGGCCCCAGCATTTT. This codes for CASTPRRPQHF. The V and J genes are TRBV21-1 and TRBJ1-5; TRBD1 reflects the table's D call only, with no check against the DNA. TRBV21-1 counts as a pseudogene. The length of the CDR3 is 11 residues.